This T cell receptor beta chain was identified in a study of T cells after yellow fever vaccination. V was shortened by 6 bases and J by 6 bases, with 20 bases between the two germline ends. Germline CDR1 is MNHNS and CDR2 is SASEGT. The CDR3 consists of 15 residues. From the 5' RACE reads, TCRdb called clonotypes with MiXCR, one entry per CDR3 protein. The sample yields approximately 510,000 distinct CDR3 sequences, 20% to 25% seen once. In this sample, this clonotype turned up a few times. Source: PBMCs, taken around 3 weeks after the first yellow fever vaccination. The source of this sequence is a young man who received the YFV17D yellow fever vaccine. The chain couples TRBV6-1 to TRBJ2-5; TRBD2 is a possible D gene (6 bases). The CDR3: CASSPGTGLRKTQYF. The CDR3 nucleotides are TGTGCCAGCAGCCCCGGGACTGGCCTTAGAAAGACCCAGTACTTC.